The 13 T cell receptor beta chains listed next were all sequenced from one sample in a study of blood T cell repertoires in COVID-19. Sequencing used immunoSEQ multiplex PCR; TCRdb keeps in-frame clones, though not all of them. In the table there are 130,000 to 150,000 clones, 82% of which are singletons. Sequencing input: peripheral blood. The receptors stem from a human donor with acute or convalescent COVID-19. The donor label of this sample is uncertain.

This chain joins TRBV7-9 and TRBJ1-6; D unclear. Trimming shortened V by 3 bases and J by 0 bases, and 9 bases separated the two germline ends. The germline V gene has CDR1 SEHNR and CDR2 FQNEAQ (reference sequence). This CDR3 is built from 16 residues. The CDR3 sequence is CASSFGTSSYNSPLHF. The CDR3 DNA follows: TGTGCCAGCAGCTTCGGTACGAGCTCCTATAATTCACCCCTCCACTTT.

The V gene is TRBV19, the J gene TRBJ1-2; perhaps TRBD1 as D (5 bases). Germline loops: CDR1 LNHDA, CDR2 SQIVND (reference sequence). The CDR3 is 14 amino acids. V lost 5 bases and J lost 7, with 17 bases in between. The CDR3 nucleotides are TGTGCCAGTAGTCCCCAGAGGGACTTAGGTGGCTACACCTTC. Protein: CASSPQRDLGGYTF.

This clone was detected a few times. The rearrangement uses TRBV18 and TRBJ1-1, with 8 bases identical to TRBD1. CDR3 length: 13 amino acids. J was trimmed by 7 bases and V by 2 bases; bases with no gene match: 3. Per germline, CDR1 KGHSH and CDR2 LQKENI. The CDR3 bases are TGTGCCAGCTCACCATTTGGACAGGGTGAAGCTTTCTTT. Translated: CASSPFGQGEAFF.

V is TRBV25-1 and J is TRBJ1-2, with TRBD1 matching 7 bases. Losses at the gene ends were 4 bases for V and 7 bases for J; bases not matched to a gene: 9. This CDR3 spans 14 amino acids. Germline CDR1 MGHDK, CDR2 SYGVNS. The CDR3 sequence is CASSASAGGSGYTF. The CDR3 DNA is TGTGCCAGCAGTGCGTCCGCAGGGGGTTCTGGCTACACCTTC.

The J gene is TRBJ2-1, the V gene TRBV5-1; D remains unclear. The CDR3 contains 14 residues. Germline CDR1 is SGHRS and CDR2 is YFSETQ. The ends were cut back, 3 bases at V and 0 bases at J, with 7 bases in the middle. This CDR3 is CASSSGTSYNEQFF. The CDR3 DNA follows: TGCGCCAGCAGCTCCGGTACCTCCTACAATGAGCAGTTCTTC.

Only one count was recorded for this clone. V and J are TRBV6-4 and TRBJ1-2, with TRBD1 as a possible D gene (6 bases). CDR3 size: 13 residues. Trimming left V 3 bases short and J 5 bases short, with 10 bases between. The germline gives CDR1 MRHNA, CDR2 SNTAGT. The CDR3 nucleotides read TGTGCCAGCAGTGAGGGGACATTTTATGGCTACACCTTC. This codes for CASSEGTFYGYTF.

The chain has TRBV18 and TRBJ1-2; D is perhaps TRBD1 (6 bases). V was cut by 8 bases and J by 4 bases, with 17 bases left in between. Per the germline V gene, CDR1 is KGHSH and CDR2 is LQKENI. The CDR3 contains 14 residues. The CDR3 region is CASRRKGESYGYTF. CDR3 DNA sequence: TGTGCCAGCCGTCGTAAGGGGGAAAGCTATGGCTACACCTTC.

The genes are TRBV6-5 and TRBJ2-3; D is ambiguous. CDR3 length: 13 residues. Germline CDR1 is MNHEY and CDR2 is SVGAGI. With 4 bases removed from V and 5 bases from J, the gap between germline ends came to 10 bases. The CDR3 coding sequence is TGTGCCAGCAGTTCCCGACTCGGAGATACGCAGTATTTT. Translated, it gives CASSSRLGDTQYF.

The V gene is TRBV28, the J gene TRBJ1-3; possibly TRBD1 for D (6 bases). Germline V CDR1 and CDR2: MDHEN, SYDVKM. The CDR3 is 15 amino acids. Trimming took 7 bases from V and 3 from J, leaving 16 bases between them. CDR3 nucleotides: TGTGCCAGCACCTTAGGGGGGGCTGGTGGAAACACCATATATTTT. Translation: CASTLGGAGGNTIYF.

The V gene is TRBV19, the J gene TRBJ2-1; D may be TRBD2 (5 bases). Germline lookup yields CDR1 LNHDA and CDR2 SQIVND (reference sequence). CDR3 length: 16 residues. V was trimmed by 7 bases and J by 3 bases, leaving 19 bases between them. For the CDR3, the DNA is TGTGCCAGTACCCCCTTTATGGGCGCGGGCTACAATGAGCAGTTCTTC. It codes for CASTPFMGAGYNEQFF.

For the CDR3, the DNA is TGTGCCATCAGTGAAAGGGGCAGAGCTAATGAAGCTTTCTTT. It encodes CAISERGRANEAFF. This chain uses TRBV10-3 with TRBJ1-1, with a tentative D call TRBD1 (5 bases). CDR3 length: 14 residues. Germline-derived CDR1 and CDR2 are ENHRY and SYGVKD. V lost 3 bases to trimming and J lost 7 bases, with 15 bases between them.

This sequence joins TRBV27 and TRBJ1-5; 7 positions agree with TRBD1. The V gene's germline CDR1 is MNHEY and CDR2 SMNVEV (reference sequence). The V gene end was trimmed by 6 bases and the J gene end by 4 bases; junction bases not matched to a gene: 9. The CDR3 runs to 15 residues. The CDR3 nucleotides are TGTGCCAGCAGCCCATTGGGACAGCGGAATCAGCCCCAGCATTTT. Its translation: CASSPLGQRNQPQHF.

V and J are TRBV4-3 and TRBJ2-2; D might be TRBD1 (5 bases). With 0 bases removed from V and 5 bases from J, the gap between germline ends came to 7 bases. The CDR3 extends over 14 amino acids. Germline V lookup: CDR1 LGHNA, CDR2 YSLEER. CDR3 sequence reads: CASSQDRVTGELFF. The DNA for the CDR3 is TGCGCCAGCAGCCAAGACAGGGTAACCGGGGAGCTGTTTTTT.